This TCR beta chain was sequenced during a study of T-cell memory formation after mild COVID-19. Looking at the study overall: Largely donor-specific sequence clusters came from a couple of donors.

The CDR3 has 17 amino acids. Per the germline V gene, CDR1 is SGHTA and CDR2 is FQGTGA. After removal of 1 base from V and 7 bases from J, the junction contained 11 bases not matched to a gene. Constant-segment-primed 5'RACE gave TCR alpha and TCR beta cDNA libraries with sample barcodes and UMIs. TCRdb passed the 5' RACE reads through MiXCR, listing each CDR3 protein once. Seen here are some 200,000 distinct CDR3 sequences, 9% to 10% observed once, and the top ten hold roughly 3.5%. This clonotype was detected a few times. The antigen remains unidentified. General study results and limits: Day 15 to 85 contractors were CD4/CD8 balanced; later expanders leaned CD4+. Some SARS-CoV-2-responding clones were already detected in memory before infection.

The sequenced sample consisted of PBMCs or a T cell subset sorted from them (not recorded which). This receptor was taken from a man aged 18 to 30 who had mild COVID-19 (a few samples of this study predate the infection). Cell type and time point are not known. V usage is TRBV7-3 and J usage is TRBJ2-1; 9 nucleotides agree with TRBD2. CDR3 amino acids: CASSLKGLAAAVNEQFF. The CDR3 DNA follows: TGTGCCAGCAGCTTAAAGGGACTAGCAGCGGCGGTAAATGAGCAGTTCTTC.